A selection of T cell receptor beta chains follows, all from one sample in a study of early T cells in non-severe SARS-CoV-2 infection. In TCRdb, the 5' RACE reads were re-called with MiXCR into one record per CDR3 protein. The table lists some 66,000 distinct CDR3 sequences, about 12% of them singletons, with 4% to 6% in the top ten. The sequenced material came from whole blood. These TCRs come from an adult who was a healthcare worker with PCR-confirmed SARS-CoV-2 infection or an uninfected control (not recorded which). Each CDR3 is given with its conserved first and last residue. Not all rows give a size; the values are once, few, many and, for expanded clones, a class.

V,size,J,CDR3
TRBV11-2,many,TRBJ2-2,CASSSSRDLTGELFF
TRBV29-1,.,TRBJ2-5,CSVTRMSGQRQETQYF
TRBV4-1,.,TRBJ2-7,CASSQERQGASEQYF
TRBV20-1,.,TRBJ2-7,CSAITPGTYEQYF
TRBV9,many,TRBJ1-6,CASSVQGWESPLHF
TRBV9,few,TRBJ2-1,CASSVGLAGYNEQFF
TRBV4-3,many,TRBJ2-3,CASRQTGAVGDTQYF
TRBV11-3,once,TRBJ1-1,CASSRDRGTEAFF
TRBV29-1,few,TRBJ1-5,CSVGDQPQHF
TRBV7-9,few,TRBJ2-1,CASSSGLAGVNEQFF
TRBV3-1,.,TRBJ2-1,CASSQGLGANEQFF
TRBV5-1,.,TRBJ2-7,CASTPNYHEQYF
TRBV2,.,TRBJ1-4,CASSTPRGPNEKLFF
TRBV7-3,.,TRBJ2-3,CASSLTGGINGDTQYF
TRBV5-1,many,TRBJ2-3,CASSLGGALGDTQYF
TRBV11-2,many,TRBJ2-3,CASSWTSGGKTDTQYF
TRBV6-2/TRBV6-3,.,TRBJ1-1,CASSYAGKNTEAFF
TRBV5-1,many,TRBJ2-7,CASSLGGLGAEQYF
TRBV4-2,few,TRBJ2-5,CASSQGGLRIKETQYF
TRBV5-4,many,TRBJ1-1,CASGEGNTEAFF
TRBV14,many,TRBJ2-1,CASSQITGYYNEQFF
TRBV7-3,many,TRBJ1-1,CASSLGGKAEAFF
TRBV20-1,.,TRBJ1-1,CSARPHTEAFF
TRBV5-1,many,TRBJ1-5,CASSLEGRGNQPQHF
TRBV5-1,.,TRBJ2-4,CASSLEGTAGNIQYF
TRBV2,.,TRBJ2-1,CASGGRGQFF
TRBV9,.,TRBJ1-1,CASSVEQHTEAFF
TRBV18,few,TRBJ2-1,CASSQRRNEQFF
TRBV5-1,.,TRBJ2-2,CASRIVSGADTGELFF
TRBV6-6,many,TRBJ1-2,CASSPQYNYGYTF
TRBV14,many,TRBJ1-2,CASSQVNSKGYGYTF
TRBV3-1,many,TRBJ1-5,CASSQGTEVNQPQHF
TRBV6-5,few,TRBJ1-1,CASSYGRYTEAFF
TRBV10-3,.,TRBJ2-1,CAISRQRGGGARPFEQFF
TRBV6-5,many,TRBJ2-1,CASNGLAGPRRNEQFF
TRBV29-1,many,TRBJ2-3,CSVGGLADTQYF
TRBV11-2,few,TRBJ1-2,CASSALRSNYGYTF
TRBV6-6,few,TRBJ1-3,CASRGTEGNTIYF
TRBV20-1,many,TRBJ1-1,CSARQDTHTEAFF
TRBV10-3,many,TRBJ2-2,CAINGQERTGELFF
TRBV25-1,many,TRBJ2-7,CASSDRGRLDHEQYF
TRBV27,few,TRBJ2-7,CASSPYIGGSGQGGSYEQYF
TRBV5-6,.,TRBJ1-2,CASSPKDDGYTF